The 29 T cell receptor beta chains given below trace back to one sample, sequenced in a study of T cells after yellow fever vaccination. A single record per CDR3 protein comes from TCRdb applying MiXCR to the 5' RACE reads. The sample contains 250,000 to 400,000 distinct CDR3 sequences, roughly 4% of which appear only once. The sample in question was PBMCs, obtained 5 days after the yellow fever booster vaccination. These receptors originate from a man younger than 30 who received the YFV17D yellow fever vaccine.

Concerning this clonotype itself: A much larger clone sits a single nucleotide away, making a read error possible. The chain employs TRBV7-8 and TRBJ1-5; 7 bases fit TRBD1. CDR3 length: 16 amino acids. CDR1 and CDR2 from the germline V gene are SGHVS and FQNEAQ. The CDR3 nucleotides read TGTGCCAGCAGCCCCCGACAGGGCGGTTTTCATCAGCCCCAGCAATTT. Translation gives CASSPRQGGFHQPQQF.

The genes are TRBV28 and TRBJ2-7, with 9 bases fitting TRBD1. The CDR3 runs to 16 residues. V trimming: 5 bases; J trimming: 2 bases; junction bases outside the gene matches: 10. Per the germline V gene, CDR1 is MDHEN and CDR2 is SYDVKM. CDR3 DNA sequence: TGTGCCAGCAGTACCACCGGGACAGGGACAGCCTACGAGCAGTACGTC. Translation gives CASSTTGTGTAYEQYV.

The J gene is TRBJ1-1, the V gene TRBV5-1, with a tentative D call TRBD1 (5 bases). The V end was cut by 0 bases, the J end by 7 bases, with 10 bases between. The CDR3 loop spans 13 amino acids. Germline CDR1 and CDR2: SGHRS and YFSETQ. CDR3 residues: CASSLVSGNEAFF. The CDR3 DNA follows: TGCGCCAGCAGCTTGGTTTCAGGGAATGAAGCTTTCTTT.

This clonotype was counted a few times. The J gene is TRBJ2-7, the V gene TRBV9; D tentatively reads TRBD1 or TRBD2 (7 bases each). CDR1 SGDLS and CDR2 YYNGEE come from the germline V gene. The CDR3 is 16 residues long. Deletions cut 4 bases from V and 2 bases from J, with 19 bases between. The CDR3 nucleotides read TGTGCCAGCAGCCCCCAGGGGGGGGGGACAGCCTACGAGCAGTACTTC. This codes for CASSPQGGGTAYEQYF.

A remark on this clonotype: One junction end disagrees with the germline gene, perhaps due to a read error. V usage is TRBV18 and J usage is TRBJ2-5; D gene unclear. The CDR3 extends over 14 amino acids. CDR1 and CDR2 (germline): KGHSH, LQKENI. In DNA, the CDR3 is TGTGCCAGCTCACCACAGGCCGGGCAAGAGGCCCAGTACTTC. Translation: CASSPQAGQEAQYF.

This clonotype was detected only a few times. The chain couples TRBV7-9 to TRBJ2-7, with 7 positions matching TRBD1. Trimming removed 5 bases from V and 5 bases from J; junction bases left unmatched: 6. Germline lookup yields CDR1 SEHNR and CDR2 FQNEAQ (reference sequence). This CDR3 spans 13 amino acids. The CDR3 DNA reads as TGTGCCAGCAGCCTGACAGGGATCCACGAGCAGTACTTC. It translates to CASSLTGIHEQYF.

This clonotype appeared a few times. The genes are TRBV12-3 or TRBV12-4 and TRBJ2-2; no firm D call. Trimming pared 5 bases from V and 0 bases from J, leaving 10 bases between. CDR3 length: 15 amino acids. In DNA, the CDR3 is TGTGCCAGCAGTCCGACGGTAGCGAACACCGGGGAGCTGTTTTTT. It encodes CASSPTVANTGELFF.

This clonotype was found a few times. The chain carries TRBV7-2 and TRBJ2-3, with unresolved D. V gave up 4 bases and J gave up 4 bases, with 9 bases separating them. CDR1 is SGHTA and CDR2 is FQGNSA in the germline V gene. The CDR3 consists of 13 residues. CDR3 nucleotide sequence: TGTGCCAGCAGCTCCAGTGTACCAGATACGCAGTATTTT. It translates to CASSSSVPDTQYF.

The chain combines TRBV4-3 with TRBJ2-3, with a tentative D call TRBD2 (7 bases). V lost 3 bases to trimming and J lost 2 bases, with 15 bases between them. The length of the CDR3 is 16 residues. The germline gives CDR1 LGHNA, CDR2 YSLEER. The CDR3 sequence: CASSQRGGRLTDTQYF. For the CDR3, the DNA is TGCGCCAGCAGCCAGAGGGGGGGACGCCTCACAGATACGCAGTATTTT.

This chain joins TRBV29-1 and TRBJ1-5, with D tentatively TRBD1 (5 bases). Germline V gene data show CDR1 as SQVTM and CDR2 as ANQGSEA. The CDR3 totals 14 residues. Trimming shortened V by 2 bases and J by 1 base, and 9 bases separated the two germline ends. CDR3 residues: CSVEFGGSNQPQHF. In nucleotides, the CDR3 is TGCAGCGTTGAATTTGGGGGAAGCAATCAGCCCCAGCATTTT.

The sample holds many counts of this clonotype. J is TRBJ2-3 and V is TRBV5-1; D gene ambiguous. This CDR3 has 12 amino acids. Germline values: CDR1 SGHRS, CDR2 YFSETQ. V lost 4 bases to trimming and J lost 6 bases, with 9 bases between them. CDR3 DNA sequence: TGCGCCAGCAGCCCCAATACGGATACGCAGTATTTT. Protein sequence: CASSPNTDTQYF.

This clonotype was observed at least ten times. This chain uses TRBV29-1 with TRBJ1-5, with 7 positions matching TRBD1. The CDR3 runs to 14 residues. Trimming removed 3 bases from V and 6 bases from J; junction bases left unmatched: 8. CDR1 and CDR2 from the germline V gene are SQVTM and ANQGSEA. CDR3 nucleotides: TGCAGCGTTGAGCTCTCAGGGGGGGGTCAGCCCCAGCATTTT. Its protein is CSVELSGGGQPQHF.

J is TRBJ1-2 and V is TRBV25-1; D perhaps matches TRBD1 (5 bases). Germline CDR1 reads MGHDK; CDR2 reads SYGVNS. Trimming removed 8 bases from V and 2 bases from J, with 9 bases in between. The CDR3 covers 12 residues. This chain's CDR3 is CASRDPNYGYTF. The DNA of the CDR3 is TGTGCCAGCCGGGACCCCAACTATGGCTACACCTTC.

This clonotype has ten or more counts. The chain combines TRBV4-3 with TRBJ2-3; D may be TRBD1 or TRBD2 (5 bases each). Between the trimmed V and J ends, which lost 1 base and 0 bases, there was a span of 11 bases. The CDR3 length is 16 residues. Germline-derived CDR1 and CDR2 are LGHNA and YSLEER. As DNA, the CDR3 is TGCGCCAGCAGCCAAGTTAGGGGAGTCAGCACAGATACGCAGTATTTT. It specifies CASSQVRGVSTDTQYF.

V gene TRBV15 combines with J gene TRBJ1-4; tentatively, D is TRBD1 (5 bases). From germline, CDR1 is LNHNV and CDR2 YYDKDF (reference sequence). This CDR3 is 12 amino acids long. The V gene lost 8 bases and the J gene lost 8 bases, with 12 bases spanning the gap. CDR3 residues: CATRGRDEKLFF. The CDR3 DNA sequence: TGTGCCACCCGGGGCAGGGACGAAAAACTGTTTTTT.

This clonotype was counted only a few times. The chain joins TRBV24-1 to TRBJ2-5; D is ambiguous. Germline V gives CDR1 KGHDR, CDR2 SFDVKD. V was pared by 5 bases and J by 1 base, with 7 bases between. The CDR3 consists of 13 residues. The CDR3 loop reads CATSGSGQETQYF. In DNA, the CDR3 is TGTGCCACCAGTGGAAGTGGCCAAGAGACCCAGTACTTC.

This clonotype showed up many times. The chain recombines TRBV4-3 with TRBJ2-7; TRBD2 agrees at 7 bases. V was clipped by 0 bases and J by 5 bases; unmatched bases: 10. The CDR3 sequence is 16 residues long. Germline CDR1 is LGHNA and CDR2 is YSLEER. CDR3 in DNA: TGCGCCAGCAGCCAAGATAGGTTCGGCGGGGGAAACGAGCAGTACTTC. Amino acids: CASSQDRFGGGNEQYF.

The chain has TRBV4-3 and TRBJ1-5; D remains unclear. Trimming removed 0 bases at V and 5 bases at J, with 11 bases between. There are 15 residues in the CDR3. Germline values: CDR1 LGHNA, CDR2 YSLEER. The CDR3 loop reads CASSQDWSGYQPQHF. The CDR3 DNA reads as TGCGCCAGCAGCCAAGATTGGTCCGGTTATCAGCCCCAGCATTTT.

This clonotype was found a few times. The chain recombines TRBV5-1 with TRBJ2-2; 8 nucleotides align to TRBD2. V lost 7 bases to trimming and J lost 8 bases; unmatched junction nucleotides: 10. This CDR3 is built from 14 residues. From germline, CDR1 is SGHRS and CDR2 YFSETQ. The CDR3 here is CASRWRGAVGELFF. The CDR3 coding sequence is TGCGCCAGCCGGTGGCGGGGGGCAGTTGGGGAGCTGTTTTTT.

In this sample, this clonotype turned up a few times. The chain combines TRBV7-9 with TRBJ1-1; D is possibly TRBD1 (5 bases). This CDR3 has 13 residues. Per the germline V gene, CDR1 is SEHNR and CDR2 is FQNEAQ (reference sequence). V lost 7 bases and J lost 7, with 16 bases in between. CDR3 protein: CASNRGGDREAFF. Here the CDR3 DNA reads TGTGCCAGCAACCGTGGGGGAGATCGTGAAGCTTTCTTT.

This chain connects TRBV12-3 or TRBV12-4 to TRBJ2-7; D not resolved. CDR3 length: 12 residues. Deletions cut 5 bases from V and 0 bases from J, with 5 bases between. Written as DNA, the CDR3 is TGTGCCAGCAGTAACAACTCCTACGAGCAGTACTTC. This translates into CASSNNSYEQYF.

This clonotype was seen a handful of times. The rearrangement links TRBV4-1 to TRBJ1-6; a possible D gene is TRBD1 (5 bases). The CDR3 is 14 residues long. Germline CDR1 MGHRA, CDR2 YSYEKL. Between the trimmed V and J ends, which lost 4 bases and 10 bases, there was a span of 14 bases. The CDR3 DNA reads TGCGCCAGCAGCCGGGGAGGGGTTGGGTCACCCCTCCACTTT. Its translation: CASSRGGVGSPLHF.

This clonotype was seen repeatedly, ten times or more. The rearrangement links TRBV3-1 to TRBJ2-7; D gene ambiguous. The germline CDR1 and CDR2 sequences are LGHDT and YNNKEL (reference sequence). The V and J ends lost 0 bases and 0 bases respectively, with 0 bases between them. There are 12 residues in the CDR3. CDR3 loop: CASSQDSYEQYF. CDR3 bases: TGTGCCAGCAGCCAAGACTCCTACGAGCAGTACTTC.

A few counts support this clonotype. The rearrangement links TRBV20-1 to TRBJ1-1; D not resolved. The CDR3 covers 14 residues. Germline CDR1 DFQATT, CDR2 SNEGSKA (reference sequence). The V end lost 1 base, the J end lost 7 bases, and 16 bases lay between the germline ends. This CDR3 reads CSARGRSQRVEAFF. CDR3 DNA: TGCAGTGCTAGAGGACGTTCACAACGGGTTGAAGCTTTCTTT.

Only a few counts were recorded for this clonotype. The chain joins TRBV19 to TRBJ1-1; weak D call: TRBD1 (6 bases). Trimming removed 8 bases from V and 6 bases from J, with 16 bases in between. This CDR3 is 13 amino acids long. Germline lookup yields CDR1 LNHDA and CDR2 SQIVND (reference sequence). The CDR3 DNA reads as TGTGCCAGTCGACTCCGGGGGCAAGCTGAAGCTTTCTTT. Translation: CASRLRGQAEAFF.

This clonotype was recorded at least ten times. The J gene is TRBJ2-2, the V gene TRBV4-3; D not resolved. The CDR3 is made up of 15 amino acids. Germline loops: CDR1 LGHNA, CDR2 YSLEER. Deletions cut 1 base from V and 2 bases from J, with 8 bases between. The CDR3: CASSQVESNTGELFF. In DNA form, the CDR3 reads TGCGCCAGCAGCCAAGTTGAGTCCAACACCGGGGAGCTGTTTTTT.

This clonotype was seen many times. The chain recombines TRBV6-5 with TRBJ2-5; TRBD2 matches 10 bases. The CDR3 totals 18 residues. V gave up 0 bases and J gave up 5 bases; unmatched junction bases: 12. Germline V gene data show CDR1 as MNHEY and CDR2 as SVGAGI. The CDR3 is CASSYSTSSSGGGETQYF. CDR3 DNA: TGTGCCAGCAGTTACTCGACGTCCTCTAGCGGGGGCGGGGAGACCCAGTACTTC.

V and J are TRBV7-2 and TRBJ2-2; D is ambiguous. The CDR3 runs to 14 residues. V lost 2 bases and J lost 9, with 13 bases in between. CDR1 and CDR2 from the germline V gene are SGHTA and FQGNSA. The CDR3 region has the DNA TGTGCCAGCAGCTTAAACGCTGTGGGAAGGGAGCTGTTTTTT. Its protein is CASSLNAVGRELFF. Combining the CDR3 with reference TRBV7-2 and TRBJ2-2 gives the whole variable domain GAGVSQSPSNKVTEKGKDVELRCDPISGHTALYWYRQSLGQGLEFLIYFQGNSAPDKSGLPSDRFSAERTGGSVSTLTIQRTQQEDSAVYLCASSLNAVGRELFFGEGSRLTVL.

The table lists this clonotype with many counts. The chain carries TRBV2 and TRBJ1-1; tentative D call: TRBD1 (5 bases). V was pared by 11 bases and J by 6 bases, with 16 bases between. The germline V gene has CDR1 SNHLY and CDR2 FYNNEI. This CDR3 has 12 amino acids. CDR3 bases: TGTGCCTCCAGCAGGGAGATCGCTGAAGCTTTCTTT. Its protein product is CASSREIAEAFF.